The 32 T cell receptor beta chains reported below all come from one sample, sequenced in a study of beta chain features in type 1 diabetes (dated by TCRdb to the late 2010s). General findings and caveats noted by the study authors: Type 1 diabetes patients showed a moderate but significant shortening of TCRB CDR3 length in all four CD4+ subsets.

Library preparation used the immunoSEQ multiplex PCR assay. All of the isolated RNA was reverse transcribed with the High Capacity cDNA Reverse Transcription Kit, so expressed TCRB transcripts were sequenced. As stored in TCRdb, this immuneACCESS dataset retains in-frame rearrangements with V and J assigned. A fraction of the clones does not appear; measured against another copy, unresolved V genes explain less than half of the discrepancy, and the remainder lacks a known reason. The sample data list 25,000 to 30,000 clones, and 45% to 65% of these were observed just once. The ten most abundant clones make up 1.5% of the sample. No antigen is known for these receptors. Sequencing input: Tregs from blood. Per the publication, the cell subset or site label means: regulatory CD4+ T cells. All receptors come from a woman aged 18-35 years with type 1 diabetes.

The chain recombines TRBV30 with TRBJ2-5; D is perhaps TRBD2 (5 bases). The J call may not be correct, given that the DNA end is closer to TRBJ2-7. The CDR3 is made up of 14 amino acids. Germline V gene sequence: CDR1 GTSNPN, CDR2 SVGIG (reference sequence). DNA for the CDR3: TGTGCCTGGACCGCCCCGGGAACCTCCTACGAGCAGTACTTC. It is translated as CAWTAPGTSYEQYF.

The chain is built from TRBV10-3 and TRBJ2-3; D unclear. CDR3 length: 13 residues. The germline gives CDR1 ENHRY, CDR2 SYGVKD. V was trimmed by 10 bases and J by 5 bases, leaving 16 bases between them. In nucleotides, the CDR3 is TGTGCCACCAGCGCCCGAGAAGAAGATACGCAGTATTTT. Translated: CATSAREEDTQYF.

The CDR3 loop is CASSLYGGQETQYF. The DNA for the CDR3 is TGTGCCAGCAGCTTGTACGGGGGCCAAGAGACCCAGTACTTC. This rearrangement joins TRBV5-5 to TRBJ2-5; D may be TRBD2 (6 bases). The CDR3 totals 14 residues. The germline gives CDR1 SGHKS, CDR2 YYEKEE (reference sequence). The germline V and J ends were trimmed by 1 base and 1 base, with 8 bases remaining between them.

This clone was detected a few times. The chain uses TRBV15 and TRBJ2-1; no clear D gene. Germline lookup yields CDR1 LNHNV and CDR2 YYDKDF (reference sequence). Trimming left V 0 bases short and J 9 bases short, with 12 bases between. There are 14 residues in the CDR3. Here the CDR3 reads CATSRDGWSSEQFF. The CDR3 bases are TGTGCCACCAGCAGAGATGGTTGGAGTAGTGAGCAGTTCTTC.

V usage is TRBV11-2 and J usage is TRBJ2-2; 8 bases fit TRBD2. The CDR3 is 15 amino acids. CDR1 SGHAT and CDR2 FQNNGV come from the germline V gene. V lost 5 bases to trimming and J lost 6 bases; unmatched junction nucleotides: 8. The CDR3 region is CASSPTGLAAGELFF. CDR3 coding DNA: TGTGCCAGCAGCCCGACCGGACTAGCAGCCGGGGAGCTGTTTTTT. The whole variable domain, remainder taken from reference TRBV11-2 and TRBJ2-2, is EAGVAQSPRYKIIEKRQSVAFWCNPISGHATLYWYQQILGQGPKLLIQFQNNGVVDDSQLPKDRFSAERLKGVDSTLKIQPAKLEDSAVYLCASSPTGLAAGELFFGEGSRLTVL.

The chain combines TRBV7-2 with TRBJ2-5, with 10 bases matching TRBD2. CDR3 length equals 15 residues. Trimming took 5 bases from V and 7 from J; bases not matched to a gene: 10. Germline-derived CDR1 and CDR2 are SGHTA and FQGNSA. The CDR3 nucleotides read TGTGCCAGCAGCCATCGGACTAGCGGCAGAGGGACCCAGTACTTC. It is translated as CASSHRTSGRGTQYF.

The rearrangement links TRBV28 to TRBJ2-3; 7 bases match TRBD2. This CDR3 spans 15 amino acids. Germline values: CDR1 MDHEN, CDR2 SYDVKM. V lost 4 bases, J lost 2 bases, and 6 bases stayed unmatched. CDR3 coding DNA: TGTGCCAGCAGTTCTCCACTAGCGATCACAGATACGCAGTATTTT. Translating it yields CASSSPLAITDTQYF.

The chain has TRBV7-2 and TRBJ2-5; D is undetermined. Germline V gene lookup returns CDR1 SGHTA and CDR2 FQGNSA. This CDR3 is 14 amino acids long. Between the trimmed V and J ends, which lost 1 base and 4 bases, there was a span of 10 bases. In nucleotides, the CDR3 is TGTGCCAGCAGCTTAGGCACCCGGTCAGAGACCCAGTACTTC. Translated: CASSLGTRSETQYF. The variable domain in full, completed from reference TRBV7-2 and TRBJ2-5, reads GAGVSQSPSNKVTEKGKDVELRCDPISGHTALYWYRQSLGQGLEFLIYFQGNSAPDKSGLPSDRFSAERTGGSVSTLTIQRTQQEDSAVYLCASSLGTRSETQYFGPGTRLLVL.

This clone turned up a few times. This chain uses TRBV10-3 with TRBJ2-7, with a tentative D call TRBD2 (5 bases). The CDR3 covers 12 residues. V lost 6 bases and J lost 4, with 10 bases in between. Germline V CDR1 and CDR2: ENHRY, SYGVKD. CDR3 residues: CAIRADWYEQYF. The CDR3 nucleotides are TGTGCCATCAGAGCGGACTGGTACGAGCAGTACTTC.

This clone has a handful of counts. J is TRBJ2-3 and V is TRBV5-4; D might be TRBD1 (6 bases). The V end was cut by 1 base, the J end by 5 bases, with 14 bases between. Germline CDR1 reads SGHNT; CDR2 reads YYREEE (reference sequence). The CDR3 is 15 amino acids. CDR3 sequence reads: CASSLRQVQGDTQYF. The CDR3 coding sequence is TGTGCCAGCAGCTTGAGACAGGTTCAAGGAGATACGCAGTATTTT.

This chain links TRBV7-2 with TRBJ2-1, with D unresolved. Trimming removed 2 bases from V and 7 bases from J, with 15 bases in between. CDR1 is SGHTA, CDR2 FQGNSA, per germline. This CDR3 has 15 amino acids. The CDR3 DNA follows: TGTGCCAGCAGCTTACTAAGGAGTGGAGAGAATGAGCAGTTCTTC. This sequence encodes CASSLLRSGENEQFF.

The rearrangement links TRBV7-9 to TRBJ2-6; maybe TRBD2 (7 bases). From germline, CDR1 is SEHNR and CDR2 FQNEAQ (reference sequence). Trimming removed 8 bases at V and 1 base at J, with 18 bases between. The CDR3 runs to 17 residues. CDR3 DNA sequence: TGTGCCAGCTCCCCTCGAGGGGGGGGATCTGGGGCCAACGTCCTGACTTTC. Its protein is CASSPRGGGSGANVLTF.

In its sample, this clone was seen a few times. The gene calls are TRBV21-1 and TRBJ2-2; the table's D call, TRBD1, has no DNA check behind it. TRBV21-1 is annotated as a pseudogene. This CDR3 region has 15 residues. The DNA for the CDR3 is TGTGCCAGCAGCAAAGCGGGGCAGAACACCGGGGAGCTGTTTTTT. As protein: CASSKAGQNTGELFF.

CDR3 sequence: CASSHTIVTGELFF. CDR3 nucleotide sequence: TGTGCCAGCAGTCATACTATAGTGACCGGGGAGCTGTTTTTT. The chain is built from TRBV2 and TRBJ2-2; D remains unclear. The germline V gene encodes CDR1 SNHLY and CDR2 FYNNEI. CDR3 length: 14 amino acids. V lost 5 bases and J 5 bases, leaving 12 bases between the germline ends.

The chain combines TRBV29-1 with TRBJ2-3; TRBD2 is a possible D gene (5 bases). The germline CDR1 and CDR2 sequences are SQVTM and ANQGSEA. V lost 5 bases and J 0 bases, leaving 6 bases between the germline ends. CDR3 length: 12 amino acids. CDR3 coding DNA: TGCAGCGTTTGGAGGAGCACAGATACGCAGTATTTT. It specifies CSVWRSTDTQYF.

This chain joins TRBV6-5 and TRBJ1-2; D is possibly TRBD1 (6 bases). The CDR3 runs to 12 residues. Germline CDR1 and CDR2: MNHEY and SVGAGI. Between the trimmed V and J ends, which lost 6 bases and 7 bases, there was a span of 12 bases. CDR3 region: CASRVGAFGYTF. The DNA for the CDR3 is TGTGCCAGCAGGGTGGGGGCATTTGGCTACACCTTC.

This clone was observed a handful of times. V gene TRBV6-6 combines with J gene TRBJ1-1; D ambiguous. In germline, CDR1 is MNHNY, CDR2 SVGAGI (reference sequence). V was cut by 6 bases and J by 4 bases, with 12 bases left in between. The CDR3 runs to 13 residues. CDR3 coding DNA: TGTGCCAGCAGGTCTACCGGTGGCACTGAAGCTTTCTTT. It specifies CASRSTGGTEAFF.

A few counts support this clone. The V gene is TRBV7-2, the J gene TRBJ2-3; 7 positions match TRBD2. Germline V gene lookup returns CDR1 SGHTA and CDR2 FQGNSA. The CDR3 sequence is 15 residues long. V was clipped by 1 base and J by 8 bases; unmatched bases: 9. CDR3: CASSLDSGGGITQYF. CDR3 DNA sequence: TGTGCCAGCAGCTTAGACTCCGGCGGGGGAATTACGCAGTATTTT.

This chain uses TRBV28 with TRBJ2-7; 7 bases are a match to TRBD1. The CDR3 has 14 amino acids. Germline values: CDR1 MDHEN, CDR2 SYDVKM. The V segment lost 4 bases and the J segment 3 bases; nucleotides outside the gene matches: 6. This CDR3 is CASSSTGRVYEQYF. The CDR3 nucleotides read TGTGCCAGCAGTTCGACAGGGCGCGTCTACGAGCAGTACTTC.

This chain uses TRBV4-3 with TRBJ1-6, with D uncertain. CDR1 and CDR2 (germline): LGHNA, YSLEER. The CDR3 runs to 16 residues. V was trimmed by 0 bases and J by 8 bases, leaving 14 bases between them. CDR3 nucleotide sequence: TGCGCCAGCAGCCAAGACCTTACAGCGGGGTATTCACCCCTCCACTTT. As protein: CASSQDLTAGYSPLHF.

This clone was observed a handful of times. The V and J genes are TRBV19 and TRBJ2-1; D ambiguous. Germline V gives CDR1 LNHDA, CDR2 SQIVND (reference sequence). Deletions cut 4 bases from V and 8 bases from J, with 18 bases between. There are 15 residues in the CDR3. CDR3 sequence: CASSSPPYPPHEQFF. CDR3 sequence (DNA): TGTGCCAGTAGTAGCCCCCCCTACCCACCGCATGAGCAGTTCTTC.

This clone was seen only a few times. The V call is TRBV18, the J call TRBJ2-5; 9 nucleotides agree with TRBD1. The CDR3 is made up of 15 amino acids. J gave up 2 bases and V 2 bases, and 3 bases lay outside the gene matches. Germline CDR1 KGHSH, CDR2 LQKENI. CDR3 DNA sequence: TGTGCCAGCTCACCAACAGGGGGCGTACAAGAGACCCAGTACTTC. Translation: CASSPTGGVQETQYF.

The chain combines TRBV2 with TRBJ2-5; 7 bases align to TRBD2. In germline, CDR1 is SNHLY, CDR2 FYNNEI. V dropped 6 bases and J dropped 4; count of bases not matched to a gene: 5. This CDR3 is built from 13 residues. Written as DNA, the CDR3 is TGTGCCAGCAGCCAAGGACTAGTAGAGACCCAGTACTTC. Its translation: CASSQGLVETQYF.

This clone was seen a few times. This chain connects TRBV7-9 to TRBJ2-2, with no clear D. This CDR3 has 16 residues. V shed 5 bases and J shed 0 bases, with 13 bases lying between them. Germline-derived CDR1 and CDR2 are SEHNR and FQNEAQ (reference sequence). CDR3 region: CASSPSAVANTGELFF. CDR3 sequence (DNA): TGTGCCAGCAGCCCCTCTGCAGTCGCGAACACCGGGGAGCTGTTTTTT.

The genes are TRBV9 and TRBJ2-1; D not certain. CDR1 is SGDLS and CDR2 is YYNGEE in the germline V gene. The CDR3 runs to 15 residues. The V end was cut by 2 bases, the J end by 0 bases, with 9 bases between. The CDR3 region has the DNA TGTGCCAGCAGCGTGAGAGAAAGCTCCTACAATGAGCAGTTCTTC. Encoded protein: CASSVRESSYNEQFF.

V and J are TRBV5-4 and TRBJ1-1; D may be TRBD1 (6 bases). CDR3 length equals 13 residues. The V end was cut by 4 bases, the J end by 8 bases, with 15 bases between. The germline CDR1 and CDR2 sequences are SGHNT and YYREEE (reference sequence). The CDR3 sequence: CASSVTGKGEAFF. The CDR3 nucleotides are TGTGCCAGCAGCGTTACAGGGAAGGGGGAAGCTTTCTTT.

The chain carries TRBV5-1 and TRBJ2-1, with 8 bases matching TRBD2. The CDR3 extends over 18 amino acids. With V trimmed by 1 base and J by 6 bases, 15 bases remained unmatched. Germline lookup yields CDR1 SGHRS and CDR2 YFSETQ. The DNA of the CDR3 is TGCGCCAGCAGCTTGAGTTCGGGAGCGGGAGTTCGGGTCAATGAGCAGTTCTTC. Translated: CASSLSSGAGVRVNEQFF.

CDR3 nucleotide sequence: TGTGCCAGCAGTTCACATAGCGGGAGGGTAAAAAACAATGAGCAGTTCTTC. Protein sequence: CASSSHSGRVKNNEQFF. This chain connects TRBV28 to TRBJ2-1; TRBD2 matches at 11 bases. This CDR3 spans 17 amino acids. The germline V gene has CDR1 MDHEN and CDR2 SYDVKM. The V gene end was trimmed by 4 bases and the J gene end by 5 bases; junction bases not matched to a gene: 10. Full variable domain (outside the CDR3, taken from reference TRBV28 and TRBJ2-1): DVKVTQSSRYLVKRTGEKVFLECVQDMDHENMFWYRQDPGLGLRLIYFSYDVKMKEKGDIPEGYSVSREKKERFSLILESASTNQTSMYLCASSSHSGRVKNNEQFFGPGTRLTVL.

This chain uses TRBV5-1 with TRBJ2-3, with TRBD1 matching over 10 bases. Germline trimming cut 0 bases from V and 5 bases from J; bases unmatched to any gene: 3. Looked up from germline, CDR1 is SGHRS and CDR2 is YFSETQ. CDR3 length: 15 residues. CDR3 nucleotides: TGCGCCAGCAGCTTGGGACAGGGGGCAGGAGATACGCAGTATTTT. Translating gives CASSLGQGAGDTQYF.

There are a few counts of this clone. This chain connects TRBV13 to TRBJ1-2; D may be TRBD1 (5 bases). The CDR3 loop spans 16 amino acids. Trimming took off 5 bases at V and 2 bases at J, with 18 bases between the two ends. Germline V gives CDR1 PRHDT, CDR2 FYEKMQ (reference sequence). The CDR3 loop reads CASSTQRSAGNYGYTF. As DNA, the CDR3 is TGTGCCAGCAGCACCCAACGGTCGGCAGGGAACTATGGCTACACCTTC.

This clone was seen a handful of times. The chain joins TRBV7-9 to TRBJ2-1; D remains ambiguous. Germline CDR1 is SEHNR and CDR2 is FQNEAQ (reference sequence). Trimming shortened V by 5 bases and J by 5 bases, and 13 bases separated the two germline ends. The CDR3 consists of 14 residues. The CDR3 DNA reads TGTGCCAGCAGCCTTTCGGTCACTAACAATGAGCAGTTCTTC. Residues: CASSLSVTNNEQFF.

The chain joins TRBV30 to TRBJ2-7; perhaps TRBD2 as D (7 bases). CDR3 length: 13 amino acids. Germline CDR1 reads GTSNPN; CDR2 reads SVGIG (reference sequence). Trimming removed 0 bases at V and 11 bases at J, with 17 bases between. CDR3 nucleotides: TGTGCCTGGAGTGTAGGGGGTGGGGGGGCGAAGTACGTC. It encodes CAWSVGGGGAKYV.